Below are 9 T cell receptor beta chains sequenced from a single sample in a study of T cell repertoires in cytomegalovirus infection. Via MiXCR, TCRdb re-called the reads, giving one row per CDR3 protein. Among 300,000 to 400,000 distinct CDR3 sequences listed, just under 25% were seen once. The antigens these receptors bind are not known. The sample in question was cultured PBMCs, obtained from culture after CMV antigen stimulation. The receptors originated from a human donor in good health (CMV status not recorded). Some clones in this sample may be carry-over from other donors' samples.

As to this clonotype: One junction end does not reproduce the germline sequence, and a read error may be involved. The rearrangement links TRBV7-9 to TRBJ1-2; D unclear. Germline CDR1 is SEHNR and CDR2 is FQNEAQ (reference sequence). The CDR3 is made up of 16 amino acids. CDR3 nucleotide sequence: TGTGCCAGCAGCTTACCCTATCCGGACCTTTTCTATGGCCACACCTTC. Its translation: CASSLPYPDLFYGHTF. Supplemented by reference TRBV7-9 and TRBJ1-2, the full variable domain reads DTGVSQNPRHKITKRGQNVTFRCDPISEHNRLYWYRQTLGQGPEFLTYFQNEAQLEKSRLLSDRFSAERPKGSFSTLEIQRTEQGDSAMYLCASSLPYPDLFYGHTFGSGTRLTVV.

The CDR3: CATRGGEGFPQHF. In DNA form, the CDR3 reads TGTGCCACCCGCGGCGGGGAGGGCTTCCCCCAGCATTTT. This chain joins TRBV10-3 and TRBJ1-5; D gene unclear. The germline V gene encodes CDR1 ENHRY and CDR2 SYGVKD. The CDR3 length is 13 residues. Trimming cost V 10 bases and J 10 bases, with 20 bases left between them.

This clonotype was seen at least ten times. V is TRBV7-2 and J is TRBJ2-5, with 7 bases that match TRBD2. The junction had 3 bases not matched to a gene; V was cut back by 2 bases and J by 3 bases. Looked up from germline, CDR1 is SGHTA and CDR2 is FQGNSA. CDR3 length: 14 amino acids. CDR3 residues: CASSLTTSKETQYF. CDR3 DNA sequence: TGTGCCAGCAGCTTAACGACTAGCAAAGAGACCCAGTACTTC.

This chain links TRBV11-2 with TRBJ2-7, with a tentative D call TRBD1 (5 bases). V lost 5 bases and J 7 bases, leaving 18 bases between the germline ends. The CDR3 runs 14 residues. Germline V gene lookup returns CDR1 SGHAT and CDR2 FQNNGV. This CDR3 is CASSPRVFVGEQYF. DNA for the CDR3: TGTGCCAGCAGCCCCAGGGTATTCGTCGGGGAGCAGTACTTC.

This clonotype was detected a few times. This sequence joins TRBV5-1 and TRBJ2-1, with no clear D. Deletions cut 4 bases from V and 0 bases from J, with 11 bases between. This CDR3 has 15 residues. Germline CDR1 is SGHRS and CDR2 is YFSETQ. CDR3 amino acids: CASSPNRASYNEQFF. DNA of the CDR3: TGCGCCAGCAGCCCCAATAGAGCCTCCTACAATGAGCAGTTCTTC.

This clonotype was seen only a few times. The genes are TRBV10-3 and TRBJ2-1; 7 nucleotides line up with TRBD2. With 6 bases clipped from V and 1 base from J, the junction kept 9 bases outside the gene matches. The CDR3 is 16 residues long. In germline, CDR1 is ENHRY, CDR2 SYGVKD. CDR3 protein: CAISSATSSSYNEQFF. The DNA of the CDR3 is TGTGCCATCAGCAGCGCGACTAGCAGTTCCTACAATGAGCAGTTCTTC.

Remarks on this clonotype: Relative to the germline gene, one junction end is altered; a read error may explain this. This chain connects TRBV4-1 to TRBJ2-3; 11 nucleotides agree with TRBD2. Germline V lookup: CDR1 MGHRA, CDR2 YSYEKL. The length of the CDR3 is 19 residues. The chain's CDR3 is CASSQTRTGTSGQTDTQYF. CDR3 nucleotide sequence: TGTGCCAGCAGCCAGACCCGTACTGGGACTAGCGGACAGACAGATACGCAGTATTTT.

The V and J genes are TRBV7-2 and TRBJ2-3, with 8 nucleotides matching TRBD2. The CDR3 loop spans 16 amino acids. Germline V lookup: CDR1 SGHTA, CDR2 FQGNSA. V gave up 5 bases and J gave up 4 bases; unmatched junction bases: 11. In nucleotides, the CDR3 is TGTGCCAGCAGCCAGGGCGGGGGGATTAGAGCAGATACGCAGTATTTT. Translated: CASSQGGGIRADTQYF. The variable domain in full, completed from reference TRBV7-2 and TRBJ2-3, reads GAGVSQSPSNKVTEKGKDVELRCDPISGHTALYWYRQSLGQGLEFLIYFQGNSAPDKSGLPSDRFSAERTGGSVSTLTIQRTQQEDSAVYLCASSQGGGIRADTQYFGPGTRLTVL.

The V call is TRBV29-1, the J call TRBJ1-3; no clear D gene. The CDR3 runs to 12 residues. Trimming shortened V by 7 bases and J by 4 bases, and 11 bases separated the two germline ends. Germline CDR1 SQVTM, CDR2 ANQGSEA. The CDR3 sequence is CSGWSAGNTIYF. DNA for the CDR3: TGCAGCGGCTGGTCGGCCGGAAACACCATATATTTT.